The clone carrying this T cell receptor (beta chain) has more than one count but fewer than ten. Its antigen is unidentified. Other DNA sequences from this sample encode an identical CDR3 as well. The entry originates in a study of beta chain features in type 1 diabetes. Study outcomes and limitations: Patients with Type 1 diabetes showed moderately but significantly shorter TCRB CDR3s in all four CD4+ subsets.

Expressed TCRB transcripts were sequenced because the isolated RNA had all been reverse transcribed beforehand. Repertoires were generated with immunoSEQ multiplex PCR, while TCRdb's copy carries only in-frame clones and drops some. In the table there are 600,000 or so clones, around 15% of which are singletons. This TCR was recovered from a man younger than 35 with type 1 diabetes. The specimen sequenced was naive CD4+ T cells from blood.

In DNA, the CDR3 is TGTGCCACCAGCAGAGACCGGGGCCCATACGAGCAGTACTTC. It is translated as CATSRDRGPYEQYF. The gene calls are TRBV15 and TRBJ2-7, with D perhaps assigned TRBD1 or TRBD2 (5 bases each). Trimming left V 0 bases short and J 4 bases short, with 10 bases between. Germline CDR1 is LNHNV and CDR2 is YYDKDF (reference sequence). There are 14 residues in the CDR3.